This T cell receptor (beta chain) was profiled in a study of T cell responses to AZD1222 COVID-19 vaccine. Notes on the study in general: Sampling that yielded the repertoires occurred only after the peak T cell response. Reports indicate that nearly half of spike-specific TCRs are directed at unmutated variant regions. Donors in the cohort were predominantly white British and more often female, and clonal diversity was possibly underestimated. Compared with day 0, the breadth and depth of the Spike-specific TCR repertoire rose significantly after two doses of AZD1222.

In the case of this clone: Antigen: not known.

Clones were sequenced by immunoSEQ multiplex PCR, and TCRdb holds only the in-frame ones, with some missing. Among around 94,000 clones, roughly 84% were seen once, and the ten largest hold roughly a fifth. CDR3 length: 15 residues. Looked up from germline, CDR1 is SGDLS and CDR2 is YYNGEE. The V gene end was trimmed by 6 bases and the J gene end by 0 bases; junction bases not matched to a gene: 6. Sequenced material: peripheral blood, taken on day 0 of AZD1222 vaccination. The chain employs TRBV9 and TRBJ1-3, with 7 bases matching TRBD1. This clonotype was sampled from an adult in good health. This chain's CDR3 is CASTRGDSSGNTIYF. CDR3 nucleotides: TGTGCCAGCACCCGAGGGGACAGCTCTGGAAACACCATATATTTT.